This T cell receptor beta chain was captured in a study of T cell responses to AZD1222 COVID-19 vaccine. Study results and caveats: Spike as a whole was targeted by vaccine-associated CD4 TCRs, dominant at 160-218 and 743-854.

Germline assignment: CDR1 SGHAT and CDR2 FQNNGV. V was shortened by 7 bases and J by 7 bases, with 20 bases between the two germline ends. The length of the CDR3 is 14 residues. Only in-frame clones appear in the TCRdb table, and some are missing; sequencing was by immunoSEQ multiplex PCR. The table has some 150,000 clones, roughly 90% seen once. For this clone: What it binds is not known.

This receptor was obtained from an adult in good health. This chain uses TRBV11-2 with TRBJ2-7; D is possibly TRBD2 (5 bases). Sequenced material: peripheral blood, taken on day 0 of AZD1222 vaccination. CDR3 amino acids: CASTFSVRTGEQYF. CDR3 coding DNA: TGTGCCAGCACATTCAGTGTGAGGACGGGAGAGCAGTACTTC.